This TCR beta chain was identified in a study of blood T cell repertoires in COVID-19. Overall study context: Italy, Spain and the United States were the sources of the convalescent and acute COVID-19 samples.

In germline, CDR1 is GTSNPN, CDR2 SVGIG (reference sequence). The CDR3 has 16 residues. Trimming took off 4 bases at V and 4 bases at J, with 22 bases between the two ends. In the study's own analysis: Amplification from reference gene primers served as the basis for estimated nucleated cell counts. Sequencing was performed with immunoSEQ multiplex PCR; in TCRdb, only in-frame clones are kept and a portion is missing. D and trimming come from the DNA, and the V and J calls and clone size come from that table. Counted here are tens of thousands of clones, about 85% occurring once; the ten biggest clones make up around 4.1%.

The V and J genes are TRBV30 and TRBJ1-2, with a tentative D call TRBD1 (5 bases). The sequencing input was peripheral blood. The receptor's source is a man in his sixties with acute or convalescent COVID-19. CDR3 residues: CAWTSLTGVRAYGYTF. For the CDR3, the DNA is TGTGCCTGGACCTCCCTCACGGGGGTAAGGGCCTATGGCTACACCTTC.